The 18 T cell receptor beta chains in this list originate from one sample, sequenced in a study of blood T cell repertoires in COVID-19. Some clones are missing from TCRdb's copy, which holds only in-frame ones; the method was immunoSEQ multiplex PCR. The data hold 280,000 or so clones, with roughly 88% observed a single time. The sequenced sample consisted of peripheral blood. The origin of the receptors is a woman in her 30s who had recovered from COVID-19.

The chain couples TRBV19 to TRBJ1-6; D not resolved. The CDR3 runs to 16 residues. V lost 0 bases, J lost 0 bases, and 6 bases lay in between. CDR1 is LNHDA, CDR2 SQIVND, per germline (reference sequence). The CDR3 protein is CASSIDGSSYNSPLHF. CDR3 coding DNA: TGTGCCAGTAGTATAGATGGGAGCTCCTATAATTCACCCCTCCACTTT.

The gene calls are TRBV7-8 and TRBJ1-1; TRBD1 matches 9 bases. Germline assignment: CDR1 SGHVS and CDR2 FQNEAQ. The V segment lost 5 bases and the J segment 5 bases; nucleotides outside the gene matches: 6. The CDR3 is made up of 14 amino acids. CDR3 loop: CASSPTGGWTEAFF. The CDR3, as DNA: TGTGCCAGCAGCCCGACAGGGGGGTGGACTGAAGCTTTCTTT.

The chain recombines TRBV4-2 with TRBJ2-1; TRBD2 agrees at 9 bases. The CDR3 is made up of 14 amino acids. The germline gives CDR1 LGHNA, CDR2 YNFKEQ. Germline trimming cut 3 bases from V and 7 bases from J; bases unmatched to any gene: 4. Written as DNA, the CDR3 is TGTGCCAGCAGCCAGGAAGGACTAGCGAATGAGCAGTTCTTC. Protein product: CASSQEGLANEQFF.

The rearrangement links TRBV29-1 to TRBJ2-1; a possible D gene is TRBD2 (6 bases). The V end lost 6 bases, the J end lost 6 bases, and 9 bases lay between the germline ends. Germline CDR1 is SQVTM and CDR2 is ANQGSEA. This CDR3 contains 11 residues. CDR3 bases: TGCAGCGTGGCGACTAGCAATGAGCAGTTCTTC. This gives the protein CSVATSNEQFF.

V is TRBV5-1 and J is TRBJ2-3; TRBD2 aligns across 10 bases. The junction had 17 bases not matched to a gene; V was cut back by 4 bases and J by 0 bases. This CDR3 comprises 20 residues. Germline-derived CDR1 and CDR2 are SGHRS and YFSETQ. The CDR3 here is CASSLRSLAGAETSTDTQYF. The CDR3 region has the DNA TGCGCCAGCAGCCTCCGATCTCTAGCGGGGGCAGAAACTAGCACAGATACGCAGTATTTT.

Only one count was recorded for this clone. The V call is TRBV4-2, the J call TRBJ1-4; D perhaps matches TRBD1 (5 bases). Trimming took off 8 bases at V and 4 bases at J, with 17 bases between the two ends. The germline gives CDR1 LGHNA, CDR2 YNFKEQ. The CDR3 runs to 15 residues. The CDR3 DNA is TGTGCCAGCTCCCTGGGGGAGGGCGATAATGAAAAACTGTTTTTT. It codes for CASSLGEGDNEKLFF.

This chain links TRBV29-1 with TRBJ2-1, with TRBD2 identical over 13 bases. The J segment lost 0 bases and the V segment lost 7 bases, leaving 12 bases of the junction unmatched. CDR1 is SQVTM, CDR2 ANQGSEA, per germline. CDR3 size: 18 residues. DNA for the CDR3: TGCAGCGCCCTCCCGGGACTAGCGGGGTTGAGCTCCTACAATGAGCAGTTCTTC. Its translation is CSALPGLAGLSSYNEQFF.

The CDR3 region has the DNA TGTGCCACCAGCAGGTCTGCGGTATGGTCAACACCCGGGGAGCTGTTTTTT. It yields the protein CATSRSAVWSTPGELFF. The rearrangement uses TRBV15 and TRBJ2-2; no clear D. Trimming removed 3 bases from V and 6 bases from J, with 20 bases in between. This CDR3 contains 17 residues. The germline CDR1 and CDR2 sequences are LNHNV and YYDKDF (reference sequence). Drawing the rest from reference TRBV15 and TRBJ2-2, the complete variable domain is DAMVIQNPRYQVTQFGKPVTLSCSQTLNHNVMYWYQQKSSQAPKLLFHYYDKDFNNEADTPDNFQSRRPNTSFCFLDIRSPGLGDTAMYLCATSRSAVWSTPGELFFGEGSRLTVL.

The CDR3, as DNA: TGTGCCAGCAGTACAGGGAACGAGCAGTACTTC. This translates into CASSTGNEQYF. The rearrangement uses TRBV7-2 and TRBJ2-7; D perhaps matches TRBD1 (6 bases). This CDR3 has 11 amino acids. V lost 6 bases, J lost 5 bases, and 8 bases lay in between. Per the germline V gene, CDR1 is SGHTA and CDR2 is FQGNSA.

This chain joins TRBV14 and TRBJ2-7; TRBD1 matches at 9 bases. The V and J ends lost 4 bases and 0 bases, in that order; junction bases with no gene match: 1. CDR3 length: 14 amino acids. Germline V gene data show CDR1 as SGHDN and CDR2 as FVKESK. The CDR3 nucleotides are TGTGCCAGCAGCCGGACAGGGGTCTCCTACGAGCAGTACTTC. Protein: CASSRTGVSYEQYF.

CDR3 amino acids: CASSLDRGSDGYTF. The CDR3 DNA reads as TGTGCCAGCAGCTTAGACAGGGGAAGTGACGGCTACACCTTC. This sequence joins TRBV7-2 and TRBJ1-2, with TRBD1 identical over 7 bases. Germline loops: CDR1 SGHTA, CDR2 FQGNSA. V lost 1 base and J lost 8; bases outside the gene matches: 7. The CDR3 covers 14 residues.

The V gene is TRBV19, the J gene TRBJ2-3, with a possible D match to TRBD2 (5 bases). Germline-derived CDR1 and CDR2 are LNHDA and SQIVND (reference sequence). The CDR3 length is 14 residues. Trimming removed 5 bases at V and 0 bases at J, with 9 bases between. The CDR3 region has the DNA TGTGCCAGTAGTGAGGGATGGAGCACAGATACGCAGTATTTT. This translates into CASSEGWSTDTQYF.

The rearrangement uses TRBV18 and TRBJ1-1; no definite D call. The germline V gene encodes CDR1 KGHSH and CDR2 LQKENI. The V gene lost 2 bases and the J gene lost 5 bases, with 15 bases spanning the gap. This CDR3 has 15 residues. The CDR3 DNA is TGTGCCAGCTCACCATCCGTTACCATACAGACTGAAGCTTTCTTT. Residues: CASSPSVTIQTEAFF.

This chain joins TRBV28 and TRBJ1-2; no definite D call. With 3 bases removed from V and 4 bases from J, the gap between germline ends came to 6 bases. The CDR3 sequence is 12 residues long. The germline V gene encodes CDR1 MDHEN and CDR2 SYDVKM. CDR3 coding DNA: TGTGCCAGCAGTTTCTGGAGCTATGGCTACACCTTC. This translates into CASSFWSYGYTF.

The CDR3 nucleotides read TGTGCCAGCTCACTCGGACACGATCAGCCCCAGCATTTT. Translated, it gives CASSLGHDQPQHF. The chain has TRBV18 and TRBJ1-5, with a tentative D call TRBD1 (5 bases). CDR3 length: 13 residues. V lost 4 bases, J lost 5 bases, and 9 bases lay in between. CDR1 and CDR2 from the germline V gene are KGHSH and LQKENI.

The chain links TRBV19 to TRBJ1-3, with unresolved D. V was cut by 3 bases and J by 7 bases, with 4 bases left in between. The CDR3 contains 11 residues. Germline V CDR1 and CDR2: LNHDA, SQIVND (reference sequence). The CDR3 is CASSIQNTIYF. DNA for the CDR3: TGTGCCAGTAGTATCCAGAACACCATATATTTT.

This clone was observed a few times. The chain links TRBV2 to TRBJ1-2; D may be TRBD1 (6 bases). The CDR3 has 12 amino acids. The germline CDR1 and CDR2 sequences are SNHLY and FYNNEI. Between the trimmed V and J ends, which lost 8 bases and 2 bases, there was a span of 9 bases. The CDR3 sequence is CASLQGNYGYTF. As DNA, the CDR3 is TGTGCCAGCTTACAGGGAAACTATGGCTACACCTTC. Filled out from reference TRBV2 and TRBJ1-2, the complete variable domain reads EPEVTQTPSHQVTQMGQEVILRCVPISNHLYFYWYRQILGQKVEFLVSFYNNEISEKSEIFDDQFSVERPDGSNFTLKIRSTKLEDSAMYFCASLQGNYGYTFGSGTRLTVV.

This clone showed up just once. The chain recombines TRBV5-4 with TRBJ2-3, with a tentative D call TRBD2 (5 bases). Per the germline V gene, CDR1 is SGHNT and CDR2 is YYREEE (reference sequence). Trimming removed 1 base from V and 4 bases from J, with 13 bases in between. The CDR3 covers 15 residues. The CDR3, as DNA: TGTGCCAGCAGCTTGTTCGGACTCGCCTCAGATACGCAGTATTTT. Amino acid sequence: CASSLFGLASDTQYF.